The rows below give T cell receptor beta chains drawn from one sample of a study of CD8 T cells in ankylosing spondylitis. One entry per CDR3 protein results from TCRdb running MiXCR on the 5' RACE reads. The table records a few hundred thousand distinct CDR3 sequences, 20% of them present only once. The sample taken for sequencing was blood, either unsorted or a sorted T cell fraction (not recorded which). These receptor sequences come from a male donor with ankylosing spondylitis or in good health (not recorded which). Each CDR3 is given with its conserved first and last residue. Fields, in order: V gene, clone size, J gene, CDR3 protein. Clone size is shown for a subset of rows, as once, few, many or a class of expanded clone.

V gene: TRBV29-1; clone size: few; J gene: TRBJ1-1; CDR3 protein: CSVEDRRNTEAFF
V gene: TRBV7-9; clone size: .; J gene: TRBJ1-2; CDR3 protein: CVTASGEAYGYTF
V gene: TRBV5-1; clone size: few; J gene: TRBJ2-4; CDR3 protein: CASTAGTGENIQYF
V gene: TRBV27; clone size: .; J gene: TRBJ2-4; CDR3 protein: CASSLQGGVVAKNIQYF
V gene: TRBV4-2; clone size: .; J gene: TRBJ2-7; CDR3 protein: CASSQQRGGSYEQYF
V gene: TRBV27; clone size: .; J gene: TRBJ2-1; CDR3 protein: CASSSPIAGNYNEQFF
V gene: TRBV12-3/TRBV12-4; clone size: few; J gene: TRBJ2-2; CDR3 protein: CASSLRDGSTGELFF
V gene: TRBV27; clone size: .; J gene: TRBJ2-7; CDR3 protein: CASRWTASSYEQYF
V gene: TRBV20-1; clone size: once; J gene: TRBJ2-2; CDR3 protein: CSARNTGTPAGELFF
V gene: TRBV20-1; clone size: few; J gene: TRBJ1-5; CDR3 protein: CSASPQGVGQPQHF
V gene: TRBV25-1; clone size: .; J gene: TRBJ1-3; CDR3 protein: CATAEGAGNTIYF
V gene: TRBV28; clone size: few; J gene: TRBJ2-3; CDR3 protein: CASSRPRSGGIDTQYF
V gene: TRBV7-7; clone size: .; J gene: TRBJ2-1; CDR3 protein: CASSLNGATYNEQFF
V gene: TRBV29-1; clone size: .; J gene: TRBJ1-1; CDR3 protein: CSVGTFLNTEAFF
V gene: TRBV2; clone size: few; J gene: TRBJ2-7; CDR3 protein: CASSLSRDSAYEQYF
V gene: TRBV5-5; clone size: few; J gene: TRBJ2-7; CDR3 protein: CASSLGIAGGPSYEQYF
V gene: TRBV20-1; clone size: many; J gene: TRBJ2-1; CDR3 protein: CSAREVDRNEQFF
V gene: TRBV14; clone size: few; J gene: TRBJ2-1; CDR3 protein: CASSIGSSYNEQFF
V gene: TRBV20-1; clone size: .; J gene: TRBJ1-2; CDR3 protein: CSARDLGKPGYGYTF
V gene: TRBV27; clone size: once; J gene: TRBJ2-3; CDR3 protein: CASSLWSFRDTQYF
V gene: TRBV20-1; clone size: .; J gene: TRBJ1-2; CDR3 protein: CSASAGQLYGYTF
V gene: TRBV6-5; clone size: few; J gene: TRBJ2-3; CDR3 protein: CASSYDRAPPDTQYF
V gene: TRBV21-1; clone size: .; J gene: TRBJ2-3; CDR3 protein: CASSKAPRGRTDTQYF
V gene: TRBV29-1; clone size: .; J gene: TRBJ2-2; CDR3 protein: CSVAKHTGELFF
V gene: TRBV28; clone size: many; J gene: TRBJ2-7; CDR3 protein: CASRPTHGGGAGEQYF
V gene: TRBV7-6; clone size: few; J gene: TRBJ2-1; CDR3 protein: CASSHSGTGGRYEQFF
V gene: TRBV7-6; clone size: .; J gene: TRBJ2-3; CDR3 protein: CASSLAATGTTDTQYF
V gene: TRBV12-3/TRBV12-4; clone size: few; J gene: TRBJ1-1; CDR3 protein: CASSLRTALNTEAFF